The entry below describes one TCR beta chain. V was pared by 11 bases and J by 5 bases, with 19 bases between. This CDR3 comprises 14 residues. Germline lookup yields CDR1 LNHDA and CDR2 SQIVND (reference sequence). The data are from a study of blood T cell repertoires in COVID-19. Authors' processing steps: Amplification of reference gene primers provided the estimated nucleated cell counts. Sequencing was performed with immunoSEQ multiplex PCR; in TCRdb, only in-frame clones are kept and a portion is missing. D and trimming come from the DNA, and the V and J calls and clone size come from that table. The table has roughly 400,000 clones, 85% to 90% seen once.

The sample taken for sequencing was PBMCs or T cells enriched from blood (not recorded which). The genes are TRBV19 and TRBJ2-1; D perhaps matches TRBD2 (6 bases). The receptor was derived from a woman between 45 and 60 years old who had recovered from COVID-19. The CDR3 reads CACHAGRSNNEQFF. DNA of the CDR3: TGTGCCTGTCACGCGGGGAGGTCGAACAATGAGCAGTTCTTC.